This T cell receptor beta chain comes out of a study of cytomegalovirus exposure and HLA in healthy donors. Both 60 Vbeta primers and 13 Jbeta primers went into the PCR. Sequencing used immunoSEQ multiplex PCR; TCRdb keeps in-frame clones, though not all of them. The top ten clones hold roughly 4% of a sample with roughly 300,000 clones, roughly 85% of them seen once. Germline V gene sequence: CDR1 MNHEY, CDR2 SMNVEV (reference sequence). The CDR3 length is 19 residues. J was trimmed by 6 bases and V by 4 bases; bases with no gene match: 16. This sequence originates from a man in his forties in good health and CMV-seropositive. The rearrangement uses TRBV27 and TRBJ1-4; TRBD1 agrees at 11 bases. The sequencing input was PBMCs. DNA for the CDR3: TGTGCCAGCAGTTCAACGGACAGGGGGCAGTTAATTTCCTATGAAAAACTGTTTTTT. As protein: CASSSTDRGQLISYEKLFF.